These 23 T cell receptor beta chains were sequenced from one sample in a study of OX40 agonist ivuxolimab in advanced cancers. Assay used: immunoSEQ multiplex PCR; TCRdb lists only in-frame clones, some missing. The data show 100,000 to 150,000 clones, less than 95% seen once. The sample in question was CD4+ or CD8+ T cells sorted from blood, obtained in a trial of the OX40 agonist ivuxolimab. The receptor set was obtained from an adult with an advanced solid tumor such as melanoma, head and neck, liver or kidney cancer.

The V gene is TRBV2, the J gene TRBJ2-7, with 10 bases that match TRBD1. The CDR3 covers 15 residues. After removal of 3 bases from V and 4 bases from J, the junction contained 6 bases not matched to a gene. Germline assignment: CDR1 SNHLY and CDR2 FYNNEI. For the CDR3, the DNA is TGTGCCAGCAGTGATCGACAGGGGGCTAGGTACGAGCAGTACTTC. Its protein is CASSDRQGARYEQYF.

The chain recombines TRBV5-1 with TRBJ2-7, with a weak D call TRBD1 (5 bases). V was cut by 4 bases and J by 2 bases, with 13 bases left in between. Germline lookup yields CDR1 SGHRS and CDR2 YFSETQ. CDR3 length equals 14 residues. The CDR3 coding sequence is TGCGCCAGCAGCACAGGTGGAGCAACCTACGAGCAGTACTTC. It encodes CASSTGGATYEQYF.

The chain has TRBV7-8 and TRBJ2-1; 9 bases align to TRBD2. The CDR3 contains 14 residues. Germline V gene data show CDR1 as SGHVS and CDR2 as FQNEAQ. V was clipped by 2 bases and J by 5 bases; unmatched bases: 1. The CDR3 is CASSLSGGNNEQFF. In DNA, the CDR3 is TGTGCCAGCAGCTTAAGCGGGGGGAACAATGAGCAGTTCTTC.

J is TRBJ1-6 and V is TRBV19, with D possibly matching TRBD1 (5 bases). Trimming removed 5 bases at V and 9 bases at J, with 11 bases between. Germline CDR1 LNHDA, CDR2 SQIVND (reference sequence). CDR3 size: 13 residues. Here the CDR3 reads CASSGQGGSPLHF. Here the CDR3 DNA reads TGTGCCAGTAGTGGGCAGGGAGGTTCACCCCTCCACTTT.

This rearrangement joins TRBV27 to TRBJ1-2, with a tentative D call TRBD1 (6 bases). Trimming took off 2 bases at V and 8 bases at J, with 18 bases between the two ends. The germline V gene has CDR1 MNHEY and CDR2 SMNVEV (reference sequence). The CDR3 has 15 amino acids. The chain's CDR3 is CASSLNSGTSEGYTF. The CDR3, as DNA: TGTGCCAGCAGTTTAAACTCCGGGACATCCGAAGGCTACACCTTC.

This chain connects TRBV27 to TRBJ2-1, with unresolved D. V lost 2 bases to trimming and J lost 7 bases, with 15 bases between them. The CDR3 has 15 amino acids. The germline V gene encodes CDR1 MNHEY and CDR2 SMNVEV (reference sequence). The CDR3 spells CASSLPGLISNEQFF. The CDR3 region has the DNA TGTGCCAGCAGTTTACCCGGGCTAATTTCGAATGAGCAGTTCTTC.

Here the CDR3 DNA reads TGTGCCAGCTCACCACCGAATAGTTTAGGGCTGACAAGCTCTGGAAACACCATATATTTT. Residues: CASSPPNSLGLTSSGNTIYF. The chain is built from TRBV18 and TRBJ1-3, with D unresolved. The CDR3 runs to 20 residues. Germline V gene data show CDR1 as KGHSH and CDR2 as LQKENI. V was trimmed by 0 bases and J by 0 bases, leaving 21 bases between them.

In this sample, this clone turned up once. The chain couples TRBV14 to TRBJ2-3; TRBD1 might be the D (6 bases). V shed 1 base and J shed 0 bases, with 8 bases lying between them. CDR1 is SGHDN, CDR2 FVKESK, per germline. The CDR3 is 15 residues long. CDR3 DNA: TGTGCCAGCAGCCAAGGGACAGCTAGCACAGATACGCAGTATTTT. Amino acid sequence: CASSQGTASTDTQYF.

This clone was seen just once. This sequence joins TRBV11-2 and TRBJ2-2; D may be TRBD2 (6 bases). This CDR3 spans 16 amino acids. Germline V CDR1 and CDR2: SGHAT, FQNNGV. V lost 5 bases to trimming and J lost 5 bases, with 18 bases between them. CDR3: CASSPITSQGTGELFF. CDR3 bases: TGTGCCAGCAGCCCAATTACTAGCCAAGGGACCGGGGAGCTGTTTTTT.

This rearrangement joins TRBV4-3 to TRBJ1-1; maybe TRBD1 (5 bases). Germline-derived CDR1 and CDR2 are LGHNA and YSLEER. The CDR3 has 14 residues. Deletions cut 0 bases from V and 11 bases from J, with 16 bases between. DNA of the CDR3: TGCGCCAGCAGCCAAGATCGTGAGGGGACGAGCGCTTTCTTT. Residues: CASSQDREGTSAFF.

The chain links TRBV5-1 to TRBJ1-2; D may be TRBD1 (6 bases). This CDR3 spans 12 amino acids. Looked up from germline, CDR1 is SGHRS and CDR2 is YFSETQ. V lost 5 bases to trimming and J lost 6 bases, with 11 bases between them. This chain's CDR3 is CASSRGQDGYTF. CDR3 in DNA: TGCGCCAGCAGTCGGGGGCAAGATGGCTACACCTTC.

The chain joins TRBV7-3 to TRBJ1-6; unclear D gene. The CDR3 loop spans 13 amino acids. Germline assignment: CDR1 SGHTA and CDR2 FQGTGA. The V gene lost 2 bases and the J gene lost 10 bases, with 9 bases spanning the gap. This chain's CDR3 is CASSLEGRSPLHF. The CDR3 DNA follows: TGTGCCAGCAGCTTAGAGGGTCGGTCACCCCTCCACTTT.

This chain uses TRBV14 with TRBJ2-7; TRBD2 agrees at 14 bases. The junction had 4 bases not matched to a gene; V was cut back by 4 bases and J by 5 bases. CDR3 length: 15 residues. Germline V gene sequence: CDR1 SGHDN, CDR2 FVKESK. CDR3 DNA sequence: TGTGCCAGCAGCCTGGGACTAGCGGGAGTCAACGAGCAGTACTTC. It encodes CASSLGLAGVNEQYF.

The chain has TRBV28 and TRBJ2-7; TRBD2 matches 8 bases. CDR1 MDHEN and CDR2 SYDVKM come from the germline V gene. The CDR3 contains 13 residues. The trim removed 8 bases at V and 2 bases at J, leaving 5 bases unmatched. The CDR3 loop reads CASQAGGAYEQYF. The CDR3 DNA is TGTGCCAGCCAGGCGGGGGGAGCCTACGAGCAGTACTTC. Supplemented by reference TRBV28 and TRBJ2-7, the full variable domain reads DVKVTQSSRYLVKRTGEKVFLECVQDMDHENMFWYRQDPGLGLRLIYFSYDVKMKEKGDIPEGYSVSREKKERFSLILESASTNQTSMYLCASQAGGAYEQYFGPGTRLTVT.

This CDR3 is CASRLTPGGEQFF. The CDR3 nucleotides are TGTGCCAGCAGGCTTACTCCGGGGGGTGAGCAGTTCTTC. The chain couples TRBV2 to TRBJ2-1; 7 positions match TRBD2. The germline V gene encodes CDR1 SNHLY and CDR2 FYNNEI. The CDR3 spans 13 residues. The V segment lost 6 bases and the J segment 9 bases; nucleotides outside the gene matches: 8.

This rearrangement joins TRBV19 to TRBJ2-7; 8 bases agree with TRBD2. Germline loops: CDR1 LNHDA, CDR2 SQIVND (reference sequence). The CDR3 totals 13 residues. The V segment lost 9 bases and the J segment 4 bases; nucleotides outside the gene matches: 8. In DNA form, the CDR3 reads TGTGCCAGCTCCGGACTAGCTACATACGAGCAGTACTTC. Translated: CASSGLATYEQYF. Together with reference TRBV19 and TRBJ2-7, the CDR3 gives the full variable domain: DGGITQSPKYLFRKEGQNVTLSCEQNLNHDAMYWYRQDPGQGLRLIYYSQIVNDFQKGDIAEGYSVSREKKESFPLTVTSAQKNPTAFYLCASSGLATYEQYFGPGTRLTVT.

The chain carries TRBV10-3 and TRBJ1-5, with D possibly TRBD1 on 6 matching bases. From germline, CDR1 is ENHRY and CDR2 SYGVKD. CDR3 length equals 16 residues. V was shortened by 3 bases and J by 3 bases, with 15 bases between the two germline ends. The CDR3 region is CAISERQVLLNQPQHF. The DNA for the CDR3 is TGTGCCATCAGTGAACGACAGGTTCTTCTCAATCAGCCCCAGCATTTT.

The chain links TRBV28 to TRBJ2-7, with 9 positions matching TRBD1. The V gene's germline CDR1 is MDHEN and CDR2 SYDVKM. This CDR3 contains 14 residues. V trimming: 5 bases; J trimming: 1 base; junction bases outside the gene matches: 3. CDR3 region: CASSHGQGSYEQYF. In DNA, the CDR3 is TGTGCCAGCAGTCACGGACAGGGGTCCTACGAGCAGTACTTC.

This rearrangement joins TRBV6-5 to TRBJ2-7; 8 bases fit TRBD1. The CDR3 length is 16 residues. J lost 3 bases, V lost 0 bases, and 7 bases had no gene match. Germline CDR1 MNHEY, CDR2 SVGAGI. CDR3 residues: CASSYSTATGVYEQYF. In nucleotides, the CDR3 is TGTGCCAGCAGTTACTCGACAGCGACAGGGGTCTACGAGCAGTACTTC.

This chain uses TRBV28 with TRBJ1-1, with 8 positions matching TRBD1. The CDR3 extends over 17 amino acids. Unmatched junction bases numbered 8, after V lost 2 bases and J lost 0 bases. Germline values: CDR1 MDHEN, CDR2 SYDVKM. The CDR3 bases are TGTGCCAGCAGTTTAGTGTCAGGGGGCAATATGAACACTGAAGCTTTCTTT. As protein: CASSLVSGGNMNTEAFF. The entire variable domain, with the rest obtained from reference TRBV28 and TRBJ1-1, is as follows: DVKVTQSSRYLVKRTGEKVFLECVQDMDHENMFWYRQDPGLGLRLIYFSYDVKMKEKGDIPEGYSVSREKKERFSLILESASTNQTSMYLCASSLVSGGNMNTEAFFGQGTRLTVV.

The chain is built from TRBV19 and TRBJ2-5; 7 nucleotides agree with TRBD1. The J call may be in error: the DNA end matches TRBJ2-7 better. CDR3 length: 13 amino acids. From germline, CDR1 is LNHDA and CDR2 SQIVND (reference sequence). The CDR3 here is CASSPGQAYEQYF. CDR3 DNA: TGTGCCAGTAGTCCCGGACAGGCCTACGAGCAGTACTTC.

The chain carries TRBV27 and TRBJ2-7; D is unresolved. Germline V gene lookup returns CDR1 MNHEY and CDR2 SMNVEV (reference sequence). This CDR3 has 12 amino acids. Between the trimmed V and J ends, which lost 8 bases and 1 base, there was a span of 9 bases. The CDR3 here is CASQNPSYEQYF. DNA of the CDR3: TGTGCCAGCCAAAACCCTTCCTACGAGCAGTACTTC.

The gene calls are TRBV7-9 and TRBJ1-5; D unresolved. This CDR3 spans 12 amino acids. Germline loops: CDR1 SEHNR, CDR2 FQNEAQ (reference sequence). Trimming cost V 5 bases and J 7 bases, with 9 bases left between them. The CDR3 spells CASSPDSQPQHF. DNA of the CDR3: TGTGCCAGCAGCCCCGACTCGCAGCCCCAGCATTTT. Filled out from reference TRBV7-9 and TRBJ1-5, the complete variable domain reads DTGVSQNPRHKITKRGQNVTFRCDPISEHNRLYWYRQTLGQGPEFLTYFQNEAQLEKSRLLSDRFSAERPKGSFSTLEIQRTEQGDSAMYLCASSPDSQPQHFGDGTRLSIL.